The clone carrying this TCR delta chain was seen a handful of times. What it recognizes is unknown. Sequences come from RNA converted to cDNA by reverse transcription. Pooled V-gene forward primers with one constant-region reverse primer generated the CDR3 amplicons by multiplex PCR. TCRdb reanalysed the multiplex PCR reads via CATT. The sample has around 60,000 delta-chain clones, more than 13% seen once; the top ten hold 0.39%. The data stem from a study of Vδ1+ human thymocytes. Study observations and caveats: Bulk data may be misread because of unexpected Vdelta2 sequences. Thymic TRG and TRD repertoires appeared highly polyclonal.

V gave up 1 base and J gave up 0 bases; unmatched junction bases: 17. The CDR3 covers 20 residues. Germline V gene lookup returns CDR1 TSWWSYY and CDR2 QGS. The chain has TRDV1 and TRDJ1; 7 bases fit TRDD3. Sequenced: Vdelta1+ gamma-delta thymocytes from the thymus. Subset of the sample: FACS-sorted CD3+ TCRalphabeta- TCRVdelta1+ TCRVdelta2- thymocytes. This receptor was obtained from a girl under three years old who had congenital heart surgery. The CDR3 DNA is TGTGCTCTTGGGGAACCCTCGGGGGGGCTGGGGGCTCTGTACACCGATAAACTCATCTTT. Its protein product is CALGEPSGGLGALYTDKLIF.